This entry describes one T cell receptor (beta chain). In the source study's methods: Amplifying reference gene primers gave estimates of nucleated cell counts. Here immunoSEQ multiplex PCR was the method, and the copy in TCRdb shows in-frame clones only, minus some. V, J and clone size reflect that table, while D and trimming were determined from the DNA. This sample has about 95,000 clones, with about four fifths found just once. The germline V gene encodes CDR1 LNHNV and CDR2 YYDKDF (reference sequence). V dropped 0 bases and J dropped 2 bases, with 7 bases sitting between them. The CDR3 consists of 14 residues. This sample stems from a study of blood T cell repertoires in COVID-19. Study context: Specimens from acute and convalescent COVID-19 originated in the United States, Italy and Spain. T cells, B-cell-depleted T cells, or PBMCs provided the cDNA or gDNA that served as material.

In Seattle, patients joined the study during active infection and were tracked longitudinally. The TCR sequence derives from a man older than 75 with COVID-19, enrolled during active disease. This chain connects TRBV15 to TRBJ2-5, with D uncertain. Sequenced sample: peripheral blood. The CDR3: CATSRDIQQETQYF. CDR3 DNA: TGTGCCACCAGCAGAGATATACAACAAGAGACCCAGTACTTC.